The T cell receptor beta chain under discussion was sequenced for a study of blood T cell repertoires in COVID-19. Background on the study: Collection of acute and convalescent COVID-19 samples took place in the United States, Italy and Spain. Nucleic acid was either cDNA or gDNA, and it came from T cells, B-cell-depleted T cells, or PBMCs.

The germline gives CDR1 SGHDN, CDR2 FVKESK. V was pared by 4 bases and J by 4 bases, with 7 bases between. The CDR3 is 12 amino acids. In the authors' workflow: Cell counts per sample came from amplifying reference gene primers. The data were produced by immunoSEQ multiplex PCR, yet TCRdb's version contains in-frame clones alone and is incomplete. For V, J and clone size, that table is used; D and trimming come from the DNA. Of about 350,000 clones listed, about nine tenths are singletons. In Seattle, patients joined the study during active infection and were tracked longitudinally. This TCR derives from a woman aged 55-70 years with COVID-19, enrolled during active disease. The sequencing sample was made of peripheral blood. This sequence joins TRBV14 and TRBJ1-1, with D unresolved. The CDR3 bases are TGTGCCAGCAGCCGAGGGATCACTGAAGCTTTCTTT. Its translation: CASSRGITEAFF.